This passage covers 8 T cell receptor beta chains from one sample sequenced in a study of blood T cell repertoires in COVID-19 (dated by TCRdb to the early 2020s). The library was made by the immunoSEQ multiplex PCR assay. This immuneACCESS table, as held by TCRdb, lists in-frame sequences with V and J called but not all clones. Of the missing ones, under half trace to an unresolved V gene in checked studies; the others have no known cause. The sample table holds approximately 46,000 clones, of which roughly 70% were seen once. The ten largest clonotypes hold approximately 62% of the sample. Material: peripheral blood. These receptor sequences come from a man older than 75 with acute or convalescent COVID-19.

The V gene is TRBV6-5, the J gene TRBJ2-1, with D perhaps TRBD2 (5 bases). CDR1 is MNHEY and CDR2 is SVGAGI in the germline V gene. The CDR3 sequence is 14 residues long. V was trimmed by 8 bases and J by 0 bases, leaving 11 bases between them. In DNA, the CDR3 is TGTGCCAGCCGGCGAACTAGCTCCTACAATGAGCAGTTCTTC. Its translation is CASRRTSSYNEQFF.

V is TRBV5-1 and J is TRBJ2-7, with 7 bases matching TRBD2. The CDR3 has 15 amino acids. Germline V gene lookup returns CDR1 SGHRS and CDR2 YFSETQ. V lost 5 bases, J lost 5 bases, and 13 bases stayed unmatched. The CDR3 spells CASSPRGLDMDEQYF. CDR3 DNA sequence: TGCGCCAGCAGTCCTAGAGGACTAGACATGGACGAGCAGTACTTC.

The rearrangement links TRBV5-1 to TRBJ2-3; TRBD2 agrees at 8 bases. With V trimmed by 4 bases and J by 2 bases, 18 bases remained unmatched. The CDR3 extends over 19 amino acids. Germline CDR1 reads SGHRS; CDR2 reads YFSETQ. CDR3: CASSGADFPAGVPTDTQYF. The CDR3 nucleotides are TGCGCCAGCAGCGGTGCGGACTTTCCAGCGGGAGTCCCCACAGATACGCAGTATTTT.

The chain joins TRBV4-3 to TRBJ2-1; no clear D gene. Trimming took 0 bases from V and 0 from J, leaving 9 bases between them. Germline loops: CDR1 LGHNA, CDR2 YSLEER. The CDR3 has 16 amino acids. CDR3 region: CASSQDAIRSYNEQFF. The CDR3 DNA reads as TGCGCCAGCAGCCAAGATGCTATCCGCTCCTACAATGAGCAGTTCTTC.

J is TRBJ2-1 and V is TRBV2; 8 nucleotides line up with TRBD2. This CDR3 has 14 amino acids. The germline CDR1 and CDR2 sequences are SNHLY and FYNNEI. V lost 7 bases, J lost 4 bases, and 6 bases stayed unmatched. The CDR3 sequence: CASTRTSWYNEQFF. The CDR3 DNA is TGTGCCAGCACTCGGACTAGCTGGTACAATGAGCAGTTCTTC.

The chain combines TRBV4-3 with TRBJ2-7; no clear D gene. Germline CDR1 LGHNA, CDR2 YSLEER. The CDR3 contains 14 residues. Trimming shortened V by 5 bases and J by 5 bases, and 16 bases separated the two germline ends. The CDR3 sequence is CASSNTIAWDEQYF. The CDR3 bases are TGCGCCAGCAGCAATACAATAGCTTGGGACGAGCAGTACTTC.

V is TRBV28 and J is TRBJ2-6; 7 bases map to TRBD1. The CDR3 has 16 residues. V gave up 3 bases and J gave up 4 bases; unmatched junction bases: 6. Germline CDR1 is MDHEN and CDR2 is SYDVKM. CDR3 nucleotide sequence: TGTGCCAGCAGTTTGGGACAGCCATCAGGGGCCAACGTCCTGACTTTC. Translating it yields CASSLGQPSGANVLTF.

The CDR3 sequence is CASSPTGTGGSGNSPLHF. CDR3 nucleotide sequence: TGTGCCAGCTCACCGACCGGGACAGGGGGCTCTGGAAATTCACCCCTCCACTTT. J is TRBJ1-6 and V is TRBV18, with 12 positions matching TRBD1. The length of the CDR3 is 18 residues. Germline V gene lookup returns CDR1 KGHSH and CDR2 LQKENI. V dropped 3 bases and J dropped 7; count of bases not matched to a gene: 10.